What follows are 27 T cell receptor beta chains derived from one specimen sequenced in a study of T cells in Graves' hyperthyroidism and ophthalmopathy. Researchers amplified the TCR beta CDR3 regions from RNA transcripts. Initially, a first-round RT-PCR of the TCR CDR3 employed the HTBI primer set. TCRdb redid the calling of the multiplex PCR reads with MiXCR, one entry per CDR3 protein. The repertoire has 300,000 to 500,000 distinct CDR3 sequences, around an eighth of them found once; the top ten carry over 25%. Sequenced: blood. All receptors derive from a man aged 45-65 years with Graves' ophthalmopathy.

The chain uses TRBV15 and TRBJ2-7; TRBD1 matches at 9 bases. The CDR3 consists of 14 residues. Germline lookup yields CDR1 LNHNV and CDR2 YYDKDF (reference sequence). V shed 5 bases and J 9 bases; nucleotides not matched to a gene: 11. This CDR3 is CATSQRGQGARQYF. The CDR3, as DNA: TGTGCCACCAGCCAGAGGGGACAGGGAGCAAGGCAGTACTTC.

The rearrangement uses TRBV30 and TRBJ2-5; the D is unclear. CDR1 and CDR2 (germline): GTSNPN, SVGIG (reference sequence). The CDR3 loop spans 13 amino acids. The V end lost 5 bases, the J end lost 0 bases, and 10 bases lay between the germline ends. CDR3 residues: CAWDLGYQETQYF. Written as DNA, the CDR3 is TGTGCCTGGGATTTGGGGTACCAAGAGACCCAGTACTTC.

Turning to this clonotype: A single base separates this from a much larger clone, so it may be a read error. This sequence joins TRBV20-1 and TRBJ1-5; weak D call: TRBD1 (5 bases). CDR1 is DFQATT, CDR2 SNEGSKA, per germline (reference sequence). V was pared by 5 bases and J by 7 bases, with 18 bases between. CDR3 size: 14 residues. The CDR3 coding sequence is TGCAGTGCTGCCATTGGGCAGGGCGGGCAGCCCCAGCATTTT. Its protein is CSAAIGQGGQPQHF.

The chain uses TRBV20-1 and TRBJ1-6; D not certain. This CDR3 comprises 12 residues. Looked up from germline, CDR1 is DFQATT and CDR2 is SNEGSKA (reference sequence). V was clipped by 3 bases and J by 8 bases, with 8 bases between them. The chain's CDR3 is CSASKGDSPLHF. CDR3 in DNA: TGCAGTGCTAGTAAGGGCGATTCACCCCTCCACTTT.

The V and J genes are TRBV29-1 and TRBJ2-1; 7 nucleotides line up with TRBD2. V gave up 4 bases and J gave up 2 bases; unmatched junction bases: 2. The CDR3 length is 13 residues. Germline-derived CDR1 and CDR2 are SQVTM and ANQGSEA. The CDR3 is CSVASGAYNEQFF. DNA of the CDR3: TGCAGCGTTGCTAGCGGAGCCTACAATGAGCAGTTCTTC.

V and J are TRBV15 and TRBJ2-1, with D maybe TRBD1 (5 bases). The germline V and J ends were trimmed by 5 bases and 1 base, with 12 bases remaining between them. Per the germline V gene, CDR1 is LNHNV and CDR2 is YYDKDF (reference sequence). CDR3 length: 15 amino acids. CDR3 sequence: CATSWGKGSYNEQFF. CDR3 bases: TGTGCCACCAGCTGGGGCAAGGGGTCCTACAATGAGCAGTTCTTC.

Details on this clonotype: This may be a read error: a much more frequent sequence differs by one nucleotide. The chain couples TRBV6-1 to TRBJ2-5, with D uncertain. Germline V CDR1 and CDR2: MNHNS, SASEGT. This CDR3 is built from 13 residues. This CDR3 reads CASSWTEQETRYF. In DNA, the CDR3 is TGTGCCAGCAGCTGGACGGAACAAGAGACCCGGTACTTC.

As for this clonotype: A much larger clone lies one base from this, so it may be a read error. The V and J genes are TRBV29-1 and TRBJ1-2; tentatively, D is TRBD1 (5 bases). In germline, CDR1 is SQVTM, CDR2 ANQGSEA. The CDR3 is 18 amino acids. V gave up 4 bases and J gave up 1 base, with 25 bases separating them. CDR3 loop: CSVGDLSREQKSNYGYTF. Written as DNA, the CDR3 is TGCAGCGTTGGAGATCTATCCAGGGAACAAAAAAGTAACTATGGCTACACCTTC.

Ten or more counts support this clonotype. The gene calls are TRBV20-1 and TRBJ2-3, with D perhaps assigned TRBD1 or TRBD2 (5 bases each). The V gene lost 5 bases and the J gene lost 0 bases, with 21 bases spanning the gap. Germline CDR1 reads DFQATT; CDR2 reads SNEGSKA (reference sequence). The CDR3 covers 17 residues. The CDR3 loop is CSAFPAGASPSTDTQYF. For the CDR3, the DNA is TGCAGTGCTTTCCCCGCCGGGGCGAGCCCAAGCACAGATACGCAGTATTTT.

This sequence joins TRBV7-9 and TRBJ2-7; TRBD1 matches 7 bases. The germline gives CDR1 SEHNR, CDR2 FQNEAQ (reference sequence). This CDR3 region has 15 residues. Trimming removed 3 bases from V and 5 bases from J; junction bases left unmatched: 10. CDR3 nucleotides: TGTGCCAGCAGCTTTCTCTCGCAGGGGGTAAACGAGCAGTACTTC. This codes for CASSFLSQGVNEQYF.

The V gene is TRBV27, the J gene TRBJ2-7; D is undetermined. The CDR3 contains 15 residues. Per germline, CDR1 MNHEY and CDR2 SMNVEV (reference sequence). V lost 6 bases and J lost 3, with 18 bases in between. The CDR3 region is CASRNQDGNLYEQYF. CDR3 coding DNA: TGTGCCAGCAGAAACCAAGACGGAAACCTCTACGAGCAGTACTTC.

This clonotype occurred many times. The gene calls are TRBV27 and TRBJ1-2, with a possible D match to TRBD1 (6 bases). The CDR3 length is 15 residues. The germline gives CDR1 MNHEY, CDR2 SMNVEV (reference sequence). V shed 6 bases and J shed 8 bases, with 22 bases lying between them. CDR3 loop: CASSTLLGALGGYTF. The CDR3 DNA follows: TGTGCCAGCAGCACCTTGTTGGGGGCATTGGGGGGCTACACCTTC.

This clonotype was observed at least ten times. The gene calls are TRBV12-3 or TRBV12-4 and TRBJ2-3, with 10 nucleotides matching TRBD2. V shed 5 bases and J 5 bases; nucleotides not matched to a gene: 13. The CDR3 is made up of 17 amino acids. CDR3 region: CASSAPRSGRSRDTQYF. CDR3 coding DNA: TGTGCCAGCAGTGCACCCCGTAGCGGGAGGAGTCGAGATACGCAGTATTTT.

As to this clonotype: A much bigger clone sits one base away, suggesting this may be a read error. The chain carries TRBV7-9 and TRBJ2-3, with 12 bases that match TRBD2. CDR3 length equals 16 residues. Germline CDR1 reads SEHNR; CDR2 reads FQNEAQ (reference sequence). CDR3 bases: TGTGCCAGCAGCGCAGGACTAGCGGGGAGCACAGATCCGCAGTATTTT. It is translated as CASSAGLAGSTDPQYF.

The genes are TRBV27 and TRBJ1-1; D ambiguous. V was cut by 9 bases and J by 2 bases, with 10 bases left in between. The CDR3 is made up of 12 amino acids. The V gene's germline CDR1 is MNHEY and CDR2 SMNVEV (reference sequence). CDR3 sequence reads: CASSTVNTEAFF. DNA of the CDR3: TGTGCCAGTTCCACAGTAAACACTGAAGCTTTCTTT.

This clonotype was detected many times. CDR3 sequence (DNA): TGTGCCAGCTCAGCCTCTAGCGGAACGCTCCAAGAGACCCAGTACTTC. It is translated as CASSASSGTLQETQYF. The gene calls are TRBV18 and TRBJ2-5, with 7 bases identical to TRBD2. Looked up from germline, CDR1 is KGHSH and CDR2 is LQKENI. This CDR3 spans 16 amino acids. Trimming cost V 5 bases and J 1 base; bases outside gene matches: 10.

The rearrangement uses TRBV30 and TRBJ1-3; D uncertain. The CDR3 loop spans 14 amino acids. V gave up 0 bases and J gave up 5 bases, with 11 bases separating them. Germline CDR1 GTSNPN, CDR2 SVGIG (reference sequence). In DNA form, the CDR3 reads TGTGCCTGGAGTGTCGCAGGCTGGCGAAACACCATATATTTT. It encodes CAWSVAGWRNTIYF.

This clonotype came up many times. V is TRBV11-3 and J is TRBJ1-2; a possible D gene is TRBD1 (6 bases). Germline CDR1 and CDR2: SGHNT and YENEEA. Trimming took 6 bases from V and 9 from J, leaving 20 bases between them. The CDR3 runs to 14 residues. The CDR3 nucleotides read TGTGCCAGCAGTCCAGGGGAAACGAGTCGGAGCTACACCTTC. Encoded protein: CASSPGETSRSYTF.

As to this clonotype: At one of its ends the junction is not consistent with the germline gene, which may arise from a read error. CDR3 residues: CASSLVGTGVF. The CDR3 region has the DNA TGTGCCAGCAGCTTAGTGGGGACAGGAGTCTTC. The chain carries TRBV13 and TRBJ2-1, with TRBD1 matching over 8 bases. The CDR3 spans 11 residues. Looked up from germline, CDR1 is PRHDT and CDR2 is FYEKMQ (reference sequence).

CDR3 coding DNA: TGTGCTAGTGGATTTCCGCAGGGTTTCGAGCAGTTCTTC. Translated: CASGFPQGFEQFF. The V gene is TRBV12-5, the J gene TRBJ2-1; the D gene is possibly TRBD1 (5 bases). V shed 6 bases and J shed 10 bases, with 16 bases lying between them. Germline V gene sequence: CDR1 LGHNT, CDR2 FRNRAP. CDR3 length: 13 amino acids.

This clonotype was seen at least ten times. The chain combines TRBV5-1 with TRBJ2-4; D could derive from TRBD1 or TRBD2 (5 bases each). CDR3 length: 17 amino acids. V gave up 0 bases and J gave up 9 bases, with 22 bases separating them. CDR1 is SGHRS and CDR2 is YFSETQ in the germline V gene. This CDR3 reads CASSLGPRAGISGIQYF. The CDR3 region has the DNA TGCGCCAGCAGCTTGGGCCCCAGGGCCGGGATTTCCGGCATTCAGTACTTC.

This clonotype was recorded at least ten times. The V and J genes are TRBV6-5 and TRBJ1-5; D might be TRBD1 (5 bases). This CDR3 has 18 residues. Germline lookup yields CDR1 MNHEY and CDR2 SVGAGI. V was clipped by 2 bases and J by 2 bases, with 19 bases between them. CDR3 in amino acids: CASSYTGTGLYGNQPQHF. CDR3 in DNA: TGTGCCAGCAGTTACACCGGAACAGGCCTTTATGGCAATCAGCCCCAGCATTTT.

This chain uses TRBV30 with TRBJ2-1; a possible D gene is TRBD2 (6 bases). CDR3 size: 16 residues. Germline V gene lookup returns CDR1 GTSNPN and CDR2 SVGIG (reference sequence). Trimming cost V 2 bases and J 4 bases, with 18 bases left between them. The CDR3: CAWSRGSGRVYNEQFF. Written as DNA, the CDR3 is TGTGCCTGGAGTCGGGGGAGCGGAAGGGTATACAATGAGCAGTTCTTC.

The rearrangement joins TRBV12-3 or TRBV12-4 to TRBJ1-5, with TRBD1 matching over 7 bases. The CDR3 totals 12 residues. Trimming removed 6 bases from V and 7 bases from J; junction bases left unmatched: 3. The CDR3 sequence is CASSAQGQPQHF. The CDR3 DNA reads TGTGCCAGCAGCGCACAGGGGCAGCCCCAGCATTTT.

In this sample, this clonotype turned up many times. This rearrangement joins TRBV11-2 to TRBJ2-5, with D perhaps matching TRBD1 (5 bases). Germline assignment: CDR1 SGHAT and CDR2 FQNNGV. V was shortened by 5 bases and J by 5 bases, with 9 bases between the two germline ends. This CDR3 is 12 amino acids long. The CDR3 sequence is CASSPGMETQYF. CDR3 DNA: TGTGCCAGCAGCCCAGGGATGGAGACCCAGTACTTC.

This sequence joins TRBV29-1 and TRBJ2-7; D might be TRBD1 (7 bases). Deletions cut 8 bases from V and 1 base from J, with 21 bases between. The length of the CDR3 is 15 residues. CDR1 is SQVTM and CDR2 is ANQGSEA in the germline V gene. In nucleotides, the CDR3 is TGCAGCCTTCCCCAACGCCAGGGGGGATCCTACGAGCAGTACTTC. It encodes CSLPQRQGGSYEQYF.

J is TRBJ2-2 and V is TRBV19; a possible D gene is TRBD2 (7 bases). V was clipped by 2 bases and J by 10 bases, with 11 bases between them. Germline loops: CDR1 LNHDA, CDR2 SQIVND (reference sequence). This CDR3 contains 13 residues. The DNA of the CDR3 is TGTGCCAGTAGTATATTGGCGGGGGCGGAGCTGTTTTTT. This codes for CASSILAGAELFF.